This entry lists 27 T cell receptor beta chains sequenced from one sample in a study of blood T cell repertoires in COVID-19. Assay used: immunoSEQ multiplex PCR; TCRdb lists only in-frame clones, some missing. The table includes roughly 250,000 clones, approximately 85% detected once. The sample was peripheral blood. These receptors were taken from a woman in her sixties with active or convalescent COVID-19.

A remark on this clone: Other DNA sequences in the sample encode the same CDR3. The chain uses TRBV12-3 or TRBV12-4 and TRBJ1-4, with D possibly being TRBD1 (5 bases). Trimming pared 4 bases from V and 8 bases from J, leaving 8 bases between. The CDR3 length is 12 residues. CDR3 bases: TGTGCCAGCAGTTGGGGGGGAGAAAAACTGTTTTTT. Residues: CASSWGGEKLFF.

In its sample, this clone was seen once. V and J are TRBV6-5 and TRBJ2-7, with TRBD2 matching 7 bases. Trimming removed 5 bases from V and 1 base from J; junction bases left unmatched: 5. Germline V gives CDR1 MNHEY, CDR2 SVGAGI. The CDR3 loop spans 14 amino acids. The CDR3 DNA follows: TGTGCCAGCAGTAACCCGGGGGGTTCCTACGAGCAGTACTTC. This translates into CASSNPGGSYEQYF.

The chain links TRBV29-1 to TRBJ1-1; D may be TRBD1 (5 bases). Germline V gives CDR1 SQVTM, CDR2 ANQGSEA. V dropped 5 bases and J dropped 1 base, with 14 bases sitting between them. This CDR3 has 14 residues. The CDR3, as DNA: TGCAGCGTTTCCCGAAGACAGAGGAACACTGAAGCTTTCTTT. This encodes CSVSRRQRNTEAFF.

The chain uses TRBV11-2 and TRBJ2-3; D is ambiguous. This CDR3 region has 15 residues. Germline V CDR1 and CDR2: SGHAT, FQNNGV. V lost 0 bases to trimming and J lost 6 bases, with 13 bases between them. The CDR3, as DNA: TGTGCCAGCAGCTTAGACAGAGGTAGCTTTGATACGCAGTATTTT. It codes for CASSLDRGSFDTQYF.

This clone showed up just a few times. The rearrangement uses TRBV11-2 and TRBJ2-5; 9 positions agree with TRBD2. With V trimmed by 1 base and J by 4 bases, 7 bases remained unmatched. Germline V gene lookup returns CDR1 SGHAT and CDR2 FQNNGV. The CDR3 runs 16 residues. The DNA for the CDR3 is TGTGCCAGCAGCTTAGGGCAGGCTAGCGGGGCAGAGACCCAGTACTTC. This codes for CASSLGQASGAETQYF.

The chain links TRBV5-1 to TRBJ2-7; the match to TRBD1 covers 8 bases. Germline V gene sequence: CDR1 SGHRS, CDR2 YFSETQ. The V and J ends lost 1 base and 7 bases, in that order; junction bases with no gene match: 7. This CDR3 contains 14 residues. The CDR3 reads CASSLTGQAGEQYF. As DNA, the CDR3 is TGCGCCAGCAGCTTGACGGGACAGGCGGGGGAGCAGTACTTC. The variable domain in full, with the rest retrieved from reference TRBV5-1 and TRBJ2-7, is KAGVTQTPRYLIKTRGQQVTLSCSPISGHRSVSWYQQTPGQGLQFLFEYFSETQRNKGNFPGRFSGRQFSNSRSEMNVSTLELGDSALYLCASSLTGQAGEQYFGPGTRLTVT.

The genes are TRBV5-1 and TRBJ2-2; 7 nucleotides line up with TRBD1. The V gene end was trimmed by 0 bases and the J gene end by 4 bases; junction bases not matched to a gene: 9. Germline-derived CDR1 and CDR2 are SGHRS and YFSETQ. This CDR3 has 17 amino acids. DNA for the CDR3: TGCGCCAGCAGCTTGGCCTTCAGGACAGGAAGCACCGGGGAGCTGTTTTTT. Its protein product is CASSLAFRTGSTGELFF.

This clone was seen only a few times. The chain joins TRBV6-1 to TRBJ2-1, with a tentative D call TRBD1 (5 bases). Looked up from germline, CDR1 is MNHNS and CDR2 is SASEGT. The CDR3 is made up of 14 amino acids. Trimming pared 1 base from V and 5 bases from J, leaving 9 bases between. CDR3 sequence (DNA): TGTGCCAGCAGTGAAGTTGGGGCCAACAATGAGCAGTTCTTC. This codes for CASSEVGANNEQFF.

The chain links TRBV5-1 to TRBJ2-3; D might be TRBD2 (5 bases). In germline, CDR1 is SGHRS, CDR2 YFSETQ. The CDR3 length is 15 residues. V was trimmed by 0 bases and J by 2 bases, leaving 10 bases between them. The CDR3 DNA reads as TGCGCCAGCAGCTTGGAGGTGCGGGCCACAGATACGCAGTATTTT. Its translation is CASSLEVRATDTQYF.

The V and J genes are TRBV7-2 and TRBJ2-3; 9 bases are a match to TRBD2. The CDR3 has 13 amino acids. CDR1 and CDR2 (germline): SGHTA, FQGNSA. The junction had 2 bases not matched to a gene; V was cut back by 8 bases and J by 2 bases. CDR3 residues: CASRGGVTDTQYF. The CDR3 coding sequence is TGTGCCAGCCGCGGGGGGGTCACAGATACGCAGTATTTT.

This chain connects TRBV4-1 to TRBJ1-6, with 7 bases matching TRBD1. Germline CDR1 and CDR2: MGHRA and YSYEKL. The length of the CDR3 is 18 residues. Trimming removed 1 base from V and 3 bases from J; junction bases left unmatched: 9. CDR3 in DNA: TGCGCCAGCAGCCAAGCCCTGGGACAGATTTACTATAATTCACCCCTCCACTTT. Protein: CASSQALGQIYYNSPLHF.

This clone was seen a few times. The rearrangement uses TRBV9 and TRBJ2-7; 8 bases are a match to TRBD2. Looked up from germline, CDR1 is SGDLS and CDR2 is YYNGEE. The CDR3 sequence is 15 residues long. The junction had 6 bases not matched to a gene; V was cut back by 2 bases and J by 2 bases. CDR3 amino acids: CASSVETSEAYEQYF. The CDR3 DNA sequence: TGTGCCAGCAGCGTGGAGACTAGCGAAGCCTACGAGCAGTACTTC.

This clone was detected once. The J gene is TRBJ2-1, the V gene TRBV6-1; perhaps TRBD2 as D (5 bases). Germline V gives CDR1 MNHNS, CDR2 SASEGT. The length of the CDR3 is 15 residues. V lost 2 bases to trimming and J lost 6 bases, with 14 bases between them. As DNA, the CDR3 is TGTGCCAGCAGTGAACTAGCAGGATCAGGCAATGAGCAGTTCTTC. Translated: CASSELAGSGNEQFF.

This chain joins TRBV13 and TRBJ2-7; D unclear. The CDR3 has 12 amino acids. V lost 6 bases to trimming and J lost 6 bases, with 12 bases between them. Germline CDR1 PRHDT, CDR2 FYEKMQ (reference sequence). CDR3 nucleotide sequence: TGTGCCAGCAGTTTTAGAGCCCTCGAGCAGTACTTC. Its protein is CASSFRALEQYF.

The rearrangement uses TRBV9 and TRBJ1-6; tentatively, D is TRBD1 (5 bases). CDR3 length: 16 amino acids. V lost 3 bases to trimming and J lost 2 bases, with 12 bases between them. Germline V gene lookup returns CDR1 SGDLS and CDR2 YYNGEE. This chain's CDR3 is CASSGRQRPYNSPLHF. For the CDR3, the DNA is TGTGCCAGCAGCGGTCGACAGAGACCCTATAATTCACCCCTCCACTTT. Full variable domain (rest looked up from reference TRBV9 and TRBJ1-6): DSGVTQTPKHLITATGQRVTLRCSPRSGDLSVYWYQQSLDQGLQFLIQYYNGEERAKGNILERFSAQQFPDLHSELNLSSLELGDSALYFCASSGRQRPYNSPLHFGNGTRLTVT.

J is TRBJ1-5 and V is TRBV12-3 or TRBV12-4, with D possibly being TRBD1 (5 bases). Deletions cut 5 bases from V and 9 bases from J, with 11 bases between. CDR3 length equals 12 residues. CDR3 nucleotide sequence: TGTGCCAGCAGTCTTACAGGACCGCCCCAGCATTTT. Its protein is CASSLTGPPQHF.

This chain links TRBV6-4 with TRBJ1-1; possibly TRBD1 for D (5 bases). This CDR3 region has 14 residues. Trimming took off 4 bases at V and 0 bases at J, with 9 bases between the two ends. Germline CDR1 is MRHNA and CDR2 is SNTAGT. For the CDR3, the DNA is TGTGCCAGCAGTGGTGGGGCTTTGAACACTGAAGCTTTCTTT. It yields the protein CASSGGALNTEAFF.

This chain links TRBV7-2 with TRBJ1-2; possibly TRBD1 for D (5 bases). V gave up 2 bases and J gave up 8 bases, with 12 bases separating them. Germline CDR1 is SGHTA and CDR2 is FQGNSA. There are 13 residues in the CDR3. In DNA, the CDR3 is TGTGCCAGCAGCTTACGACAGAACGCGGGCTACACCTTC. Translation gives CASSLRQNAGYTF.

Here the CDR3 reads CASTSRGDGTDTQYF. The CDR3, as DNA: TGTGCCAGCACCTCCCGGGGGGATGGCACAGATACGCAGTATTTT. J is TRBJ2-3 and V is TRBV7-6, with 7 nucleotides matching TRBD2. Trimming cost V 7 bases and J 1 base; bases outside gene matches: 8. This CDR3 contains 15 residues. The V gene's germline CDR1 is SGHVS and CDR2 FNYEAQ.

The V call is TRBV3-1 (or the pseudogene TRBV3-2), the J call TRBJ2-7; 12 bases fit TRBD2. Trimming at V came to 4 bases and at J to 0 bases, leaving 7 bases not matched to a gene. The CDR3 totals 17 residues. Germline CDR1 reads LGHDT; CDR2 reads YNNKEL (reference sequence). The CDR3 nucleotides read TGTGCCAGCAGCCGGCGGGCTAGCGGGGGGGACTCCTACGAGCAGTACTTC. Translating gives CASSRRASGGDSYEQYF.

The V and J genes are TRBV1 and TRBJ2-5; no DNA check was done on the table's D call, TRBD2. TRBV1 is an annotated pseudogene. The CDR3 runs to 17 residues. For the CDR3, the DNA is TGCACCAGCACCGGATTAACCCGGCCTAGCGTCCAAGAGACCCAGTACTTC. Translating gives CTSTGLTRPSVQETQYF.

The J gene is TRBJ1-1, the V gene TRBV14; 8 bases map to TRBD1. Germline trimming cut 6 bases from V and 4 bases from J; bases unmatched to any gene: 7. The length of the CDR3 is 14 residues. Looked up from germline, CDR1 is SGHDN and CDR2 is FVKESK. The CDR3 spells CASRQQGGGTEAFF. The DNA of the CDR3 is TGTGCCAGCAGGCAACAGGGGGGTGGCACTGAAGCTTTCTTT.

The chain carries TRBV20-1 and TRBJ2-5; TRBD2 agrees at 12 bases. The CDR3 loop spans 15 amino acids. The germline V gene encodes CDR1 DFQATT and CDR2 SNEGSKA (reference sequence). The J segment lost 7 bases and the V segment lost 3 bases, leaving 9 bases of the junction unmatched. The CDR3 spells CSASDPSGGGGTQYF. The CDR3 DNA reads as TGCAGTGCTAGTGACCCTAGCGGGGGGGGCGGGACCCAGTACTTC.

The chain joins TRBV19 to TRBJ1-2, with TRBD1 matching 7 bases. The CDR3 is 15 residues long. CDR1 and CDR2 (germline): LNHDA, SQIVND (reference sequence). The V and J ends lost 4 bases and 5 bases, in that order; junction bases with no gene match: 10. The CDR3 DNA is TGTGCCAGTAGTAGGGCTCGGGACAGAGGATATGGCTACACCTTC. Its translation: CASSRARDRGYGYTF.

This clone was picked up one time. The chain joins TRBV6-5 to TRBJ2-5; the match to TRBD1 covers 7 bases. Trimming at V came to 6 bases and at J to 1 base, leaving 5 bases not matched to a gene. The CDR3 sequence is 14 residues long. The germline V gene has CDR1 MNHEY and CDR2 SVGAGI. CDR3 DNA sequence: TGTGCCAGCAGGGGGGACAGTCGCCAAGAGACCCAGTACTTC. It is translated as CASRGDSRQETQYF.

This chain links TRBV30 with TRBJ1-1, with 7 positions matching TRBD1. CDR1 and CDR2 from the germline V gene are GTSNPN and SVGIG (reference sequence). With V trimmed by 2 bases and J by 6 bases, 3 bases remained unmatched. The CDR3 length is 12 residues. Written as DNA, the CDR3 is TGTGCCTGGAGTCTGGGACAGCCTGAAGCTTTCTTT. Residues: CAWSLGQPEAFF.

The chain links TRBV5-1 to TRBJ1-2; 9 bases are shared with TRBD1. V was pared by 4 bases and J by 8 bases, with 9 bases of the junction left unmatched. CDR1 is SGHRS and CDR2 is YFSETQ in the germline V gene. The CDR3 sequence is 14 residues long. CDR3 sequence: CASSRTGANLGYTF. For the CDR3, the DNA is TGCGCCAGCAGCCGGACAGGGGCTAACTTGGGCTACACCTTC. Looking up the rest from reference TRBV5-1 and TRBJ1-2 gives the full variable domain: KAGVTQTPRYLIKTRGQQVTLSCSPISGHRSVSWYQQTPGQGLQFLFEYFSETQRNKGNFPGRFSGRQFSNSRSEMNVSTLELGDSALYLCASSRTGANLGYTFGSGTRLTVV.